This T cell receptor (beta chain) emerged from a study of T cells after yellow fever vaccination. Study findings and constraints: Primary-vaccination clones mostly resurfaced post-booster (roughly 97% CD4, roughly 87% CD8). Only a minor proportion of clonotypes was detected across both CD4 and CD8 compartments.

Trimming at V came to 5 bases and at J to 10 bases, leaving 10 bases not matched to a gene. The CDR3 loop spans 14 amino acids. Germline V CDR1 and CDR2: SGHTA, FQGNSA. TCRdb processed the 5' RACE reads anew with MiXCR; each CDR3 protein has one entry. The repertoire holds about 180,000 distinct CDR3 sequences, with 6.2% as singletons. This clonotype was found many times. Its matching antigen is unknown. The specimen comprised CD4+ T cells sorted from PBMCs, sampled on the day of the first yellow fever vaccination. The receptor comes from a man aged 18-30 years who received the YFV17D yellow fever vaccine. V gene TRBV7-2 combines with J gene TRBJ2-4, with TRBD1 identical over 8 bases. Here the CDR3 reads CASSPPGTGHIQYF. For the CDR3, the DNA is TGTGCCAGCAGCCCACCGGGGACAGGTCATATTCAGTACTTC.